This TCR beta chain was profiled in a study of blood T cell repertoires in COVID-19. Study-wide context: Acute and convalescent COVID-19 specimens originated in the United States, Italy and Spain. PBMCs, B-cell-depleted T cells, or T cells were the source of the cDNA or gDNA that made up the material.

Original analysis: Amplifying reference gene primers gave estimates of nucleated cell counts. Generated by immunoSEQ multiplex PCR, the TCRdb table keeps only in-frame clones and is missing some. The V and J calls and clone size were taken over from that table, and D and trimming were inferred from the DNA. This table has 200,000 to 250,000 clones, 80% to 90% appearing once. V lost 4 bases and J 5 bases, leaving 14 bases between the germline ends. Germline V gene lookup returns CDR1 GTSNPN and CDR2 SVGIG (reference sequence). There are 14 residues in the CDR3. The sequenced material came from peripheral blood. This TCR derives from a man aged 80 or over with acute or convalescent COVID-19. The chain has TRBV30 and TRBJ1-4; the D is unclear. The CDR3: CAWTPGVRNEKLFF. CDR3 DNA: TGTGCCTGGACTCCCGGGGTTAGGAATGAAAAACTGTTTTTT.